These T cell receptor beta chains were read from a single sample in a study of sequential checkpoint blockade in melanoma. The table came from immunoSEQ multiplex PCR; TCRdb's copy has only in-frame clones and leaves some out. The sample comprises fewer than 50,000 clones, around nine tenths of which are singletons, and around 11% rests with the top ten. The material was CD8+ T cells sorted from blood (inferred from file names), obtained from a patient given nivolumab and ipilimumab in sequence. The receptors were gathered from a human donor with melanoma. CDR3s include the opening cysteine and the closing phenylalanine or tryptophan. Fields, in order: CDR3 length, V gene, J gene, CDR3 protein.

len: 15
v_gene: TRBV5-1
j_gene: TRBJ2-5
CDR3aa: CASSPWGLLGETQYF

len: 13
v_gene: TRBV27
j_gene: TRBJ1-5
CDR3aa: CASSEGVYQPQHF

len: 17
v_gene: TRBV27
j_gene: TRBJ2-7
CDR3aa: CASSLSSGQGSSYEQYF

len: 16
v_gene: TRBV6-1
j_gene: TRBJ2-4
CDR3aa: CASSEEDRLGKNIQYF

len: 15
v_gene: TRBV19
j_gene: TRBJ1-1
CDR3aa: CASSIRTGGSVRAFF

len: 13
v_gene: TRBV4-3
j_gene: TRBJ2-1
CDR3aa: CASSQGRGTSQFF

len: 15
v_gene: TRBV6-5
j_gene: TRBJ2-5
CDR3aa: CASSTTGAGQETQYF

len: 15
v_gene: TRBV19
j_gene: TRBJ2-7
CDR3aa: CASSIGQGFGAEQYF

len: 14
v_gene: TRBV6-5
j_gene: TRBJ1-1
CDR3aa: CASSLQGLNTEAFF

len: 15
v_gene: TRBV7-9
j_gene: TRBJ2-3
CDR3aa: CASTEAGEATDTQYF

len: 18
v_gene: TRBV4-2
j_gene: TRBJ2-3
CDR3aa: CASSQDGAGTSDSDTQYF

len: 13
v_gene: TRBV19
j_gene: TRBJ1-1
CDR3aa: CASSVRGNTEAFF

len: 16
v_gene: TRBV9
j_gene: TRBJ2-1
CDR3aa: CASSDETSGSYNEQFF

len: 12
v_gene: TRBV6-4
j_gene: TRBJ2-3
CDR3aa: CAEEAGTDTQYF

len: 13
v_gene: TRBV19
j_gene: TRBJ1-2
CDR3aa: CASSIQGRDGYTF

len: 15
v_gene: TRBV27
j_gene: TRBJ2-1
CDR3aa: CASSSGLAHYNEQFF

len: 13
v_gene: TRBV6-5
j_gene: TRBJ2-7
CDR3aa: CASIDNRYHEQYF

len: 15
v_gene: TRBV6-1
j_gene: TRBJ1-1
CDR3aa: CASSKDSHWNTEAFF

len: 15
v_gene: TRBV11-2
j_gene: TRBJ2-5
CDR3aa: CAGNRDNSPRETQYF

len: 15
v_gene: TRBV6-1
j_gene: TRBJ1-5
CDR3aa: CASRKQASDYQPQHF

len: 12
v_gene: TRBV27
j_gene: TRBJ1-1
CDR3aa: CASSLRGTEAFF

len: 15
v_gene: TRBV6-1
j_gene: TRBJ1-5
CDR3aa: CASSPRRQLDQPQHF

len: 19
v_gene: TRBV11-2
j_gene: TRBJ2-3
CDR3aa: CATQGLGLAGGPSTDTQYF

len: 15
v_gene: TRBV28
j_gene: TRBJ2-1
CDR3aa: CASSSGTDLYNEQFF

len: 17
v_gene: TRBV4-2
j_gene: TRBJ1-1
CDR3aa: CASSQARTGSMNTEAFF

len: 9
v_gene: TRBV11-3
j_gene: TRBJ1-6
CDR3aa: CASSPGLHF

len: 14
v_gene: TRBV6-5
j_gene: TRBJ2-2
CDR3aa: CASGLAGATGELFF

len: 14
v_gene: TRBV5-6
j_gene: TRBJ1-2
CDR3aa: CASLYGIPGYGYTF

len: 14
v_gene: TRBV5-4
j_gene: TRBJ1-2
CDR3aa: CASSIRTATGGYTF

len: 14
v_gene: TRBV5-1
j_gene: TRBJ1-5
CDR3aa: CASSELGVNQPQHF

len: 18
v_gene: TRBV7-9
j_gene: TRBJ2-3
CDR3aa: CASSLLAGVPGFTDTQYF

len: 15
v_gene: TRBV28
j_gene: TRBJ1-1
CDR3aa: CASSLYFLREGEAFF

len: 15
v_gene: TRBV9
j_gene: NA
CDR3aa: CASSLQDRGDGEQYF

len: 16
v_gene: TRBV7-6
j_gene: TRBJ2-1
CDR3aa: CASSSRQGYSYNEQFF

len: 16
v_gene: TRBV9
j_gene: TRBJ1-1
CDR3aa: CASSYSKDRMNTEAFF

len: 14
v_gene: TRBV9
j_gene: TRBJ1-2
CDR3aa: CASSPGQGARGYTF

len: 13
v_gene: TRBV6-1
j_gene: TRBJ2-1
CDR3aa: CASSEAEGLDEFF

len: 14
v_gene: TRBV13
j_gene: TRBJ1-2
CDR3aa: CASSSQGSLYGYTF

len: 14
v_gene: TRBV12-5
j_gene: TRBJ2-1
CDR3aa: CASGLLDIYNEQFF

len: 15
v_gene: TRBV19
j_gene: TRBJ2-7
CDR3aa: CASSIGSGLRYEQYF

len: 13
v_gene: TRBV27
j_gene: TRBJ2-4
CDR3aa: CASRPGLKNIQYF

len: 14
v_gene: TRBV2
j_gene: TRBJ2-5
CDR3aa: CASSPTDIQETQYF

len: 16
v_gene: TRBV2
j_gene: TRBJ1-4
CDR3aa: CASSEGQGDWGEKLFF

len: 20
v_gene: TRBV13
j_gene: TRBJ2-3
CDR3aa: CASSLLRPGLAGVRTDTQYF

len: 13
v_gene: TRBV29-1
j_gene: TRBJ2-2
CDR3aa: CSVERENTGELFF

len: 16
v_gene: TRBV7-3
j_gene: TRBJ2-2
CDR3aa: CASVLTGGPNTGELFF

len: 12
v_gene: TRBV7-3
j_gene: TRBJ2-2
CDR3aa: CASSLHTGELFF

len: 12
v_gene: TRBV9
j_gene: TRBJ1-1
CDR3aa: CASSVAGTEAFF

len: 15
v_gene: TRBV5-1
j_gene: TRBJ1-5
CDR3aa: CASSLLGGSNQPQHF

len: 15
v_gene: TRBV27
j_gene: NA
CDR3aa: CASSFRDRGIDEQYF

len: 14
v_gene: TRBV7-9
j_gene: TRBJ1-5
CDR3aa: CASSSGGTNQPQHF

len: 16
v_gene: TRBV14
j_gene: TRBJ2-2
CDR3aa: CASSQRETPGTGELFF

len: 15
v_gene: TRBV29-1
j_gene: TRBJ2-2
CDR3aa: CSFYRGITNTGELFF